This is a list of T cell receptor beta chains from one sample in a study of T-cell reconstitution after alpha-beta-depleted transplantation in children. TCRdb recomputed calls from the PCR reads with MiXCR, one row per CDR3 protein. The sample lists roughly 790,000 distinct CDR3 sequences, 15% to 20% occurring once. The material sequenced was PBMCs, mostly from graft donor cells, taken 360 days after TCRalphabeta/CD19-depleted stem cell transplant. All receptors come from a male patient under 18 who had a stem cell transplant for acute lymphoblastic leukemia, so the T cells may come from the graft donor. Each CDR3 is given with its conserved first and last residue. The D gene is left open where the match is weak. Clone size, where shown, is once, few, many, or a class for clones that have expanded.

size	V	D	J	CDR3	DNA
NA	TRBV15	NA	TRBJ2-3	CATSRLPGDGSTDTQYF	TGTGCCACCAGCAGATTACCGGGAGATGGTAGCACAGATACGCAGTATTTT
few	TRBV7-9	NA	TRBJ1-2	CASSPERPGYTF	TGTGCCAGCAGCCCAGAGAGGCCTGGCTACACCTTC
many	TRBV11-2	NA	TRBJ1-5	CASSLEAGSNQPQHF	TGTGCCAGCAGCTTAGAGGCGGGTAGCAATCAGCCCCAGCATTTT
NA	TRBV7-7	NA	TRBJ1-5	CASSFSGLSLVPVVNQPQHF	TGTGCCAGCAGCTTTTCAGGGTTAAGTCTCGTGCCGGTAGTCAATCAGCCCCAGCATTTT
few	TRBV5-5	TRBD2	TRBJ2-7	CASSLARGAYEQYF	TGTGCCAGCAGCTTGGCGCGGGGGGCCTACGAGCAGTACTTC
many	TRBV7-9	TRBD2	TRBJ2-1	CASSLWLAGYNEQFF	TGTGCCAGCAGCTTATGGCTAGCGGGGTACAATGAGCAGTTCTTC
NA	TRBV12-5	NA	TRBJ2-5	CASGLAPSETQYF	TGTGCTAGTGGTTTAGCCCCCTCAGAGACCCAGTACTTC
few	TRBV2	NA	TRBJ2-7	CASGMISQRYEQYF	TGTGCCAGTGGGATGATATCACAGCGGTACGAGCAGTACTTC
NA	TRBV29-1	NA	TRBJ2-5	CSVEEGWSQYF	TGCAGCGTTGAGGAAGGGTGGTCCCAGTACTTC
few	TRBV6-5	TRBD1	TRBJ2-7	CASSYGHRGYEQYF	TGTGCCAGCAGTTACGGGCACAGGGGGTACGAGCAGTACTTC
many	TRBV6-1	TRBD2	TRBJ2-7	CASSTHRLAFYSYEQYF	TGTGCCAGCAGCACTCACCGACTAGCGTTTTACTCCTACGAGCAGTACTTC
NA	TRBV7-2	NA	TRBJ2-1	CASSPDTGSSYNEQFF	TGTGCCAGCAGCCCCGATACAGGGAGCTCCTACAATGAGCAGTTCTTC
NA	TRBV29-1	NA	TRBJ2-7	CSVGDPGGEQYF	TGCAGCGTTGGGGACCCCGGGGGAGAGCAGTACTTC
NA	TRBV7-9	NA	TRBJ2-7	CASSPVWGKLSYEQYF	TGTGCCAGCAGCCCCGTGTGGGGAAAACTCTCCTACGAGCAGTACTTC
few	TRBV6-1	TRBD1	TRBJ1-2	CASKKGTGGSYGYTF	TGTGCCAGTAAGAAGGGCACAGGGGGGAGCTATGGCTACACCTTC
NA	TRBV2	TRBD2	TRBJ2-2	CASSEELAGDRDTGELFF	TGTGCCAGCAGTGAAGAACTAGCGGGAGATAGGGACACCGGGGAGCTGTTTTTT
NA	TRBV6-2/TRBV6-3	TRBD2	TRBJ2-5	CASSEREVLFGTQYF	TGTGCCAGCAGCGAGCGGGAGGTTCTTTTCGGGACCCAGTACTTC
few	TRBV27	NA	TRBJ2-7	CASSPRKINYEQYF	TGTGCCAGCAGCCCAAGGAAAATAAACTACGAGCAGTACTTC
NA	TRBV7-9	NA	TRBJ1-2	CASSLVTGRLDGYTF	TGTGCCAGCAGCTTAGTTACGGGCCGCCTGGATGGCTACACCTTC
NA	TRBV29-1	NA	TRBJ2-4	CSANLLSAENIQYF	TGCAGCGCTAACCTCCTAAGCGCGGAAAACATTCAGTACTTC
NA	TRBV7-9	TRBD1	TRBJ1-5	CASSLRQGLGSNQPQHF	TGTGCCAGCAGCTTAAGACAGGGGCTGGGTAGCAATCAGCCCCAGCATTTT
NA	TRBV11-2	NA	TRBJ2-7	CASSLDLGGTYEQYF	TGTGCCAGCAGCTTAGATCTAGGGGGAACATACGAGCAGTACTTC
many	TRBV29-1	TRBD1	TRBJ2-3	CSVLRDRATDTQYF	TGCAGCGTTCTCCGGGACAGGGCCACAGATACGCAGTATTTT
few	TRBV20-1	NA	TRBJ2-3	CSARLMTDTQYF	TGCAGTGCTAGATTGATGACAGATACGCAGTATTTT
NA	TRBV5-1	TRBD2	TRBJ2-7	CASSLVGEGVYEQYF	TGCGCCAGCAGCTTGGTAGGGGAGGGCGTTTACGAGCAGTACTTC
NA	TRBV7-9	NA	TRBJ2-7	CASSRVLTFSYEQYF	TGTGCCAGCAGCAGGGTCCTTACCTTCTCCTACGAGCAGTACTTC
NA	TRBV5-5	TRBD2	TRBJ2-2	CASSSRTSGITGELFF	TGTGCCAGCAGCTCCCGGACTAGCGGGATAACCGGGGAGCTGTTTTTT
NA	TRBV27	TRBD1	TRBJ2-7	CASSLSGQGAYEQYF	TGTGCCAGCAGTTTAAGTGGACAGGGGGCCTACGAGCAGTACTTC
few	TRBV6-1	NA	TRBJ2-3	CASSPIDTPGTDTQYF	TGTGCCAGCAGTCCCATTGACACCCCCGGCACAGATACGCAGTATTTT
few	TRBV11-1	NA	TRBJ2-3	CASSLAGASIRSTDTQYF	TGTGCCAGCAGCTTAGCAGGGGCCTCTATTCGAAGCACAGATACGCAGTATTTT
few	TRBV7-6	TRBD1	TRBJ1-3	CASSGGQAGNTIYF	TGTGCCAGCAGCGGCGGACAGGCTGGAAACACCATATATTTT
many	TRBV20-1	NA	TRBJ1-1	CSAEDVLEAFF	TGCAGTGCTGAGGACGTCTTAGAAGCTTTCTTT
NA	TRBV24-1	NA	TRBJ2-5	CATSDLQWETQYF	TGTGCCACCAGTGATTTGCAGTGGGAGACCCAGTACTTC
many	TRBV2	NA	TRBJ2-1	CASSASREQFF	TGTGCCAGCAGTGCAAGTAGGGAGCAGTTCTTC
NA	TRBV7-3	NA	TRBJ2-3	CASSLSFRESGDTQYF	TGTGCCAGCAGCTTAAGTTTCCGGGAGAGTGGTGATACGCAGTATTTT
NA	TRBV5-1	NA	TRBJ2-3	CASSPRADQDAQYF	TGCGCCAGCAGCCCCCGAGCGGATCAAGATGCGCAGTATTTT
NA	TRBV12-3/TRBV12-4	TRBD2	TRBJ2-5	CASQGLAGVGETQYF	TGTGCCAGCCAAGGACTAGCGGGAGTCGGGGAGACCCAGTACTTC
NA	TRBV7-9	TRBD1	TRBJ1-2	CASSATGELNYGYTF	TGTGCCAGCAGCGCCACAGGGGAGTTGAACTATGGCTACACCTTC
few	TRBV6-2/TRBV6-3	TRBD2	TRBJ2-1	CASSPQLRGLAGFSSYNEQFF	TGTGCCAGCAGCCCCCAACTACGGGGACTAGCGGGGTTTAGCTCCTACAATGAGCAGTTCTTC
many	TRBV27	NA	TRBJ2-5	CASSLYVGLETQYF	TGTGCCAGCAGTTTATACGTGGGTTTGGAGACCCAGTACTTC
few	TRBV6-2/TRBV6-3	NA	TRBJ1-2	CASTPRWEFNYGYTF	TGTGCCAGCACCCCGCGATGGGAATTCAACTATGGCTACACCTTC
NA	TRBV5-1	NA	TRBJ2-5	CASSLVATARETQYF	TGCGCCAGCAGCTTGGTGGCCACCGCCCGAGAGACCCAGTACTTC
NA	TRBV10-3	NA	TRBJ2-1	CAISGLAYYNEQFF	TGTGCCATCAGTGGACTTGCATACTACAATGAGCAGTTCTTC
NA	TRBV5-1	TRBD1	TRBJ2-5	CASSLSRTGYEAQYF	TGCGCCAGCAGCTTGAGTCGGACAGGGTATGAGGCCCAGTACTTC
NA	TRBV12-3/TRBV12-4	TRBD2	TRBJ2-1	CASTAGASYNEQFF	TGTGCCAGCACAGCGGGAGCTTCGTACAATGAGCAGTTCTTC
NA	TRBV10-3	NA	TRBJ2-5	CAISNQGLGKETQYF	TGTGCCATCAGTAACCAGGGGTTGGGGAAAGAGACCCAGTACTTC
NA	TRBV5-6	TRBD1	TRBJ1-5	CASSSRHPQGALLGQPQHF	TGTGCCAGCAGCTCTCGACATCCACAGGGGGCACTTCTGGGTCAGCCCCAGCATTTT
NA	TRBV6-1	NA	TRBJ2-4	CASRGGTGGKNIQYF	TGTGCCAGCAGGGGGGGCACGGGGGGAAAAAACATTCAGTACTTC